Listed below are T cell receptor beta chains from one sample, sequenced in a study of cytomegalovirus exposure and HLA in healthy donors. Some clones are missing from TCRdb's copy, which holds only in-frame ones; the method was immunoSEQ multiplex PCR. Here the sample spans around 130,000 clones, approximately 84% being singletons. The material sequenced was PBMCs. Every receptor here comes from a woman under 30 in good health and CMV-seronegative. Each CDR3 is given with its conserved first and last residue. The D gene is left open where the match is weak. Size values are once, few and many counts, or a class for expanded clones, and some rows have none.

clone size,J gene,V gene,D gene,CDR3 DNA,CDR3 protein
.,TRBJ2-5,TRBV5-1,.,TGCGCCAGCAGCCCGGGAAACCCTCCCGAGACCCAGTACTTC,CASSPGNPPETQYF
.,TRBJ2-3,TRBV6-5,.,TGTGCCAGCAGTCACCGAACGGGAAGAGATACGCAGTATTTT,CASSHRTGRDTQYF
few,TRBJ2-1,TRBV10-3,.,TGTGCCATCAGTGAGGCGCAGGGGCATGAGCAGTTCTTC,CAISEAQGHEQFF
few,TRBJ2-5,TRBV29-1,.,TGCAGCGTTGCGATTAGCCAAGAGACCCAGTACTTC,CSVAISQETQYF
.,TRBJ1-1,TRBV6-5,TRBD1,TGTGCCAGCAGTCGTGACAGGGGGCGGGAAGCTTTCTTT,CASSRDRGREAFF
.,TRBJ2-3,TRBV2,TRBD1,TGTGCCAGCAGGACAGGGGACACAGATACGCAGTATTTT,CASRTGDTDTQYF
.,TRBJ1-2,TRBV4-1,.,TGCGCCAGCAGCCAAGAGGGGGGTGACGGACCCTCCTATGGCTACACCTTC,CASSQEGGDGPSYGYTF
few,TRBJ1-1,TRBV19,TRBD1,TGTGCCAGTACCCCACAGGGGGAGGGCACTGAAGCTTTCTTT,CASTPQGEGTEAFF
few,TRBJ1-1,TRBV4-1,.,TGCGCCAGCAGCCAAGAATATACTCGGGAATGGACTGAAGCTTTCTTT,CASSQEYTREWTEAFF
.,TRBJ1-1,TRBV15,.,TGTGCCACCAGCAGAGTATTCGGGGATAATGAAGCTTTCTTT,CATSRVFGDNEAFF
few,TRBJ2-2,TRBV5-1,.,TGCGCCAGCAGCTTGGAAGGAGACTCGGCCGGGGAGCTGTTTTTT,CASSLEGDSAGELFF